A single sample is the source of the 8 T cell receptor beta chains below, sequenced in a study of T cells after yellow fever vaccination. TCRdb redid the calling of the 5' RACE reads with MiXCR, one entry per CDR3 protein. This sample has around 310,000 distinct CDR3 sequences, with approximately 4% found just once. Sequenced material: PBMCs, taken 5 days after the yellow fever booster vaccination. These TCRs come from a young man who received the YFV17D yellow fever vaccine.

The chain is built from TRBV6-5 and TRBJ1-1; tentatively, D is TRBD1 (5 bases). The V and J ends lost 6 bases and 0 bases respectively, with 17 bases between them. Germline loops: CDR1 MNHEY, CDR2 SVGAGI. The CDR3 length is 16 residues. The CDR3, as DNA: TGTGCCAGCAGATACCGGGACGGAAGGATGAACACTGAAGCTTTCTTT. Amino acids: CASRYRDGRMNTEAFF.

This clonotype was observed a handful of times. The chain links TRBV6-6 to TRBJ2-2, with D perhaps TRBD1 or TRBD2 (5 bases each). Germline V lookup: CDR1 MNHNY, CDR2 SVGAGI (reference sequence). CDR3 length: 15 residues. Trimming removed 3 bases at V and 5 bases at J, with 13 bases between. The CDR3 nucleotides are TGTGCCAGCAGTTATGGGGTCGAGGGGACCGGGGAGCTGTTTTTT. This sequence encodes CASSYGVEGTGELFF.

This clonotype was picked up many times. The J gene is TRBJ2-1, the V gene TRBV4-3; TRBD2 matches at 8 bases. The CDR3 sequence is 16 residues long. J lost 4 bases, V lost 0 bases, and 5 bases had no gene match. Germline V CDR1 and CDR2: LGHNA, YSLEER. For the CDR3, the DNA is TGCGCCAGCAGCCAAGATCGGGGGGGAAGTTACAATGAGCAGTTCTTC. Translating it yields CASSQDRGGSYNEQFF.

This clonotype has at least ten counts. The rearrangement uses TRBV28 and TRBJ2-2; D is unclear. Germline V gene sequence: CDR1 MDHEN, CDR2 SYDVKM. The CDR3 covers 13 residues. V was clipped by 3 bases and J by 0 bases, with 2 bases between them. Written as DNA, the CDR3 is TGTGCCAGCAGTTTCCCGAACACCGGGGAGCTGTTTTTT. Protein: CASSFPNTGELFF.

The gene calls are TRBV6-5 and TRBJ1-6; D might be TRBD1 (5 bases). The V and J ends lost 2 bases and 10 bases respectively, with 15 bases between them. This CDR3 is 15 amino acids long. Germline V gives CDR1 MNHEY, CDR2 SVGAGI. This chain's CDR3 is CASSYRGGVGSPLHF. Written as DNA, the CDR3 is TGTGCCAGCAGTTACCGGGGGGGAGTCGGATCACCCCTCCACTTT.

The rearrangement uses TRBV19 and TRBJ1-6; D possibly corresponds to TRBD1 (6 bases). Germline assignment: CDR1 LNHDA and CDR2 SQIVND (reference sequence). CDR3 length equals 15 residues. Trimming shortened V by 4 bases and J by 7 bases, and 14 bases separated the two germline ends. The CDR3 loop is CASSTWTAFNSPLHF. The CDR3 DNA reads TGTGCCAGTAGTACCTGGACAGCCTTCAATTCACCCCTCCACTTT.

Only a few counts were recorded for this clonotype. The chain is built from TRBV29-1 and TRBJ1-2; a possible D gene is TRBD1 (6 bases). Germline V gene lookup returns CDR1 SQVTM and CDR2 ANQGSEA. This CDR3 contains 12 residues. V lost 4 bases and J 6 bases, leaving 12 bases between the germline ends. This CDR3 is CSVGGGPHGYTF. The DNA for the CDR3 is TGCAGCGTTGGAGGGGGGCCGCATGGCTACACCTTC.

V and J are TRBV4-3 and TRBJ1-5; D unresolved. This CDR3 is built from 15 residues. V was clipped by 2 bases and J by 1 base, with 9 bases between them. The V gene's germline CDR1 is LGHNA and CDR2 YSLEER. This CDR3 reads CASSQQRGSNQPQHF. The CDR3 DNA reads as TGCGCCAGCAGCCAACAGCGGGGAAGCAATCAGCCCCAGCATTTT.